Sequencing of this TCR beta chain was carried out in a study of cytomegalovirus exposure and HLA in healthy donors. Study-wide results and caveats: According to an earlier analysis, most TCR beta V segments yielded productive rearrangements about 87% or about 30% of the time. Investigators reported 164 TCR beta chains as tied to cytomegalovirus. A later analysis showed TCR association rates differing by HLA locus, peaking at DRB1 and lowest at HLA-C.

About this clone: No antigen is known for it.

The germline V gene has CDR1 LGHNT and CDR2 FRNRAP. V lost 5 bases to trimming and J lost 4 bases, with 11 bases between them. This CDR3 spans 14 amino acids. The PCR contained 60 Vbeta and 13 Jbeta primers. TCRdb keeps only in-frame clones here, not all; method: immunoSEQ multiplex PCR. The sample has roughly 150,000 clones, 83% seen once. The sequence was obtained from a man in his fifties or sixties in good health and CMV-seropositive. The gene calls are TRBV12-5 and TRBJ2-2; a possible D gene is TRBD2 (5 bases). Sequencing was done on a sample of PBMCs. The CDR3 loop reads CASGRGAGTGELFF. CDR3 nucleotide sequence: TGTGCTAGTGGTCGCGGTGCGGGCACCGGGGAGCTGTTTTTT.